One and the same sample provided the 21 T cell receptor beta chains below, sequenced in a study of OX40 agonist ivuxolimab in advanced cancers. Clones were read by immunoSEQ multiplex PCR, and TCRdb kept only the in-frame ones, dropping some. The table records around 37,000 clones, around 83% of them present only once. The sample here was CD4+ or CD8+ T cells sorted from blood, taken in a trial of the OX40 agonist ivuxolimab. These receptors all stem from an adult with an advanced solid tumor such as melanoma, head and neck, liver or kidney cancer.

V gene TRBV5-4 combines with J gene TRBJ1-1; 10 positions match TRBD1. The CDR3 consists of 13 residues. CDR1 is SGHNT and CDR2 is YYREEE in the germline V gene (reference sequence). The J segment lost 10 bases and the V segment lost 5 bases, leaving 8 bases of the junction unmatched. CDR3 amino acids: CASRGGTGERAFF. CDR3 nucleotide sequence: TGTGCCAGCAGGGGTGGGACAGGGGAAAGAGCTTTCTTT.

This clone was detected only once. The J gene is TRBJ2-2, the V gene TRBV11-2; D call uncertain. The CDR3 length is 14 residues. Germline V gene data show CDR1 as SGHAT and CDR2 as FQNNGV. V lost 2 bases to trimming and J lost 7 bases, with 11 bases between them. CDR3 sequence reads: CASSLLGNNGELFF. The CDR3 nucleotides read TGTGCCAGCAGCTTATTAGGGAATAACGGGGAGCTGTTTTTT.

The V and J genes are TRBV19 and TRBJ2-2, with D uncertain. V shed 3 bases and J shed 1 base, with 6 bases lying between them. The CDR3 sequence is 14 residues long. Germline assignment: CDR1 LNHDA and CDR2 SQIVND (reference sequence). CDR3 in amino acids: CASSMQLNTGELFF. CDR3 nucleotide sequence: TGTGCCAGTAGTATGCAGCTGAACACCGGGGAGCTGTTTTTT.

The rearrangement uses TRBV5-1 and TRBJ1-2; D unresolved. This CDR3 region has 14 residues. Trimming shortened V by 1 base and J by 5 bases, and 12 bases separated the two germline ends. Germline CDR1 is SGHRS and CDR2 is YFSETQ. The CDR3 nucleotides read TGCGCCAGCAGCTTGTTGGGGTCTAGGTATGGCTACACCTTC. Protein: CASSLLGSRYGYTF.

This clone was seen a single time. V and J are TRBV5-4 and TRBJ2-5; D not resolved. Germline CDR1 reads SGHNT; CDR2 reads YYREEE (reference sequence). There are 16 residues in the CDR3. Trimming pared 2 bases from V and 0 bases from J, leaving 14 bases between. CDR3 nucleotides: TGTGCCAGCAGCTTTTGGACGAGTGGGTACCAAGAGACCCAGTACTTC. It translates to CASSFWTSGYQETQYF.

The V and J genes are TRBV11-2 and TRBJ2-1; either TRBD1 or TRBD2 may fit D (6 bases each). Trimming pared 0 bases from V and 3 bases from J, leaving 15 bases between. This CDR3 spans 17 amino acids. Germline CDR1 is SGHAT and CDR2 is FQNNGV. CDR3 region: CASSLDNSGGGYNEQFF. The DNA of the CDR3 is TGTGCCAGCAGCTTAGATAACAGCGGAGGGGGCTACAATGAGCAGTTCTTC.

The CDR3 DNA follows: TGTGCCAGCAGAGCCGACAGGGGAGGAGATGGCTACACCTTC. Translated, it gives CASRADRGGDGYTF. The V call is TRBV6-6, the J call TRBJ1-2; 8 bases agree with TRBD1. V was clipped by 6 bases and J by 6 bases; unmatched bases: 9. The CDR3 is made up of 14 amino acids. Germline V gives CDR1 MNHNY, CDR2 SVGAGI (reference sequence).

This rearrangement joins TRBV5-6 to TRBJ1-1; tentatively, D is TRBD1 (5 bases). V dropped 2 bases and J dropped 1 base, with 12 bases sitting between them. CDR1 is SGHDT and CDR2 is YYEEEE in the germline V gene. The CDR3 contains 15 residues. The CDR3: CASSLGARWNTEAFF. CDR3 in DNA: TGTGCCAGCAGCTTAGGGGCACGGTGGAACACTGAAGCTTTCTTT.

CDR3 nucleotide sequence: TGCGCCAGCAGCCACGCGGGACAGGGCTACGAGCAGTACTTC. Its protein product is CASSHAGQGYEQYF. The rearrangement uses TRBV4-1 and TRBJ2-7, with 9 bases that match TRBD1. Germline CDR1 and CDR2: MGHRA and YSYEKL. Trimming cost V 3 bases and J 3 bases; bases outside gene matches: 3. This CDR3 is 14 amino acids long.

This clone came up once. CDR3 region: CASSSPGPSYNEQFF. The CDR3 nucleotides are TGTGCCAGCAGTTCCCCGGGGCCCTCCTACAATGAGCAGTTCTTC. The chain joins TRBV27 to TRBJ2-1, with D possibly called TRBD1 or TRBD2 (5 bases each). Germline assignment: CDR1 MNHEY and CDR2 SMNVEV (reference sequence). The V gene lost 4 bases and the J gene lost 0 bases, with 10 bases spanning the gap. CDR3 length equals 15 residues.

CDR3 sequence reads: CASSLADPSDTQYF. The CDR3 DNA reads TGCGCCAGCAGCTTGGCTGACCCGTCGGATACGCAGTATTTT. J is TRBJ2-3 and V is TRBV5-1; no clear D. Between the trimmed V and J ends, which lost 0 bases and 6 bases, there was a span of 11 bases. The CDR3 covers 14 residues. The germline V gene has CDR1 SGHRS and CDR2 YFSETQ.

The genes are TRBV6-4 and TRBJ2-3; 7 nucleotides agree with TRBD1. This CDR3 has 14 residues. The J segment lost 6 bases and the V segment lost 4 bases, leaving 7 bases of the junction unmatched. From germline, CDR1 is MRHNA and CDR2 SNTAGT. The CDR3 reads CASSATGERDTQYF. The CDR3 nucleotides are TGTGCCAGCAGTGCAACAGGGGAGCGGGATACGCAGTATTTT.

With regard to this clone: A read error may account for a junction end that differs from germline. The V gene is TRBV5-4, the J gene TRBJ1-1; D uncertain. Looked up from germline, CDR1 is SGHNT and CDR2 is YYREEE (reference sequence). The CDR3 runs to 15 residues. Here the CDR3 DNA reads TGTGCCAGCAGCTTCAGTGGACTCTCGAACGCTGAAGCTTTCTTT. Protein product: CASSFSGLSNAEAFF.

The rearrangement uses TRBV30 and TRBJ1-4; possibly TRBD1 for D (5 bases). Trimming took off 0 bases at V and 6 bases at J, with 14 bases between the two ends. The CDR3 contains 15 residues. From germline, CDR1 is GTSNPN and CDR2 SVGIG (reference sequence). CDR3: CAWSVVGVVYEKLFF. The CDR3 DNA reads as TGTGCCTGGAGTGTAGTAGGGGTGGTTTATGAAAAACTGTTTTTT. Drawing the rest from reference TRBV30 and TRBJ1-4, the complete variable domain is SQTIHQWPATLVQPVGSPLSLECTVEGTSNPNLYWYRQAAGRGLQLLFYSVGIGQISSEVPQNLSASRPQDRQFILSSKKLLLSDSGFYLCAWSVVGVVYEKLFFGSGTQLSVL.

The chain combines TRBV10-2 with TRBJ1-1; tentatively, D is TRBD1 (5 bases). The germline V gene has CDR1 WSHSY and CDR2 SAAADI. Trimming removed 6 bases from V and 7 bases from J, with 21 bases in between. The CDR3 is 15 amino acids. The CDR3 here is CASRALPGGAGEAFF. The CDR3, as DNA: TGCGCCAGCAGAGCACTTCCAGGCGGGGCGGGTGAAGCTTTCTTT.

This clone is a singleton in its sample. This chain connects TRBV7-8 to TRBJ2-1; TRBD1 might be the D (5 bases). This CDR3 comprises 16 residues. CDR1 is SGHVS and CDR2 is FQNEAQ in the germline V gene. V was clipped by 5 bases and J by 6 bases, with 20 bases between them. CDR3 sequence: CASSPGGALPVNEQFF. CDR3 sequence (DNA): TGTGCCAGCAGCCCGGGTGGGGCGTTACCCGTCAATGAGCAGTTCTTC.

V is TRBV27 and J is TRBJ2-7, with 11 bases fitting TRBD2. The CDR3 extends over 16 amino acids. Trimming at V came to 4 bases and at J to 3 bases, leaving 8 bases not matched to a gene. The germline gives CDR1 MNHEY, CDR2 SMNVEV (reference sequence). In DNA, the CDR3 is TGTGCCAGCAGTTCCGCGGGGGGGACTAGCGGCTACGAGCAGTACTTC. This gives the protein CASSSAGGTSGYEQYF.

The chain employs TRBV7-9 and TRBJ2-7, with D unclear. V was trimmed by 1 base and J by 1 base, leaving 11 bases between them. CDR1 is SEHNR and CDR2 is FQNEAQ in the germline V gene (reference sequence). This CDR3 spans 15 amino acids. CDR3 nucleotide sequence: TGTGCCAGCAGCTTAGGGTTTCAGGATTCCTACGAGCAGTACTTC. Its translation is CASSLGFQDSYEQYF.

The V call is TRBV7-2, the J call TRBJ2-1; TRBD2 matches 13 bases. J gave up 4 bases and V 0 bases, and 6 bases lay outside the gene matches. This CDR3 has 18 residues. Germline V CDR1 and CDR2: SGHTA, FQGNSA. The CDR3 DNA follows: TGTGCCAGCAGCTTAGCGCTAACTAGCGGGGGGGCGTACAATGAGCAGTTCTTC. Translating it yields CASSLALTSGGAYNEQFF.

This sequence joins TRBV9 and TRBJ2-2; D is possibly TRBD1 (5 bases). Germline V lookup: CDR1 SGDLS, CDR2 YYNGEE. Trimming shortened V by 0 bases and J by 11 bases, and 14 bases separated the two germline ends. This CDR3 is 14 amino acids long. CDR3 amino acids: CASSVEGALDELFF. CDR3 DNA sequence: TGTGCCAGCAGCGTAGAAGGGGCTCTGGATGAGCTGTTTTTT. The complete variable domain, with remaining parts taken from reference TRBV9 and TRBJ2-2, reads DSGVTQTPKHLITATGQRVTLRCSPRSGDLSVYWYQQSLDQGLQFLIQYYNGEERAKGNILERFSAQQFPDLHSELNLSSLELGDSALYFCASSVEGALDELFFGEGSRLTVL.

The chain is built from TRBV6-1 and TRBJ2-7; no reliable D call. Germline CDR1 reads MNHNS; CDR2 reads SASEGT. V lost 4 bases and J lost 4, with 14 bases in between. The CDR3 runs 14 residues. CDR3 region: CASSVSGSQYEQYF. CDR3 sequence (DNA): TGTGCCAGCAGTGTCTCCGGCTCCCAATACGAGCAGTACTTC.